The 18 T cell receptor beta chains reported below all come from one sample, sequenced in a study of T cell changes during pregnancy in multiple sclerosis. Method: immunoSEQ multiplex PCR; TCRdb's copy keeps in-frame clones and lacks some. The sample has about 81,000 clones; 80% to 95% are singletons. This specimen consisted of peripheral blood, obtained in the third trimester of pregnancy. The receptors were gathered from a female donor in good health, enrolled as a control in a pregnancy study.

The rearrangement uses TRBV28 and TRBJ2-4, with D perhaps TRBD1 (6 bases). Germline CDR1 reads MDHEN; CDR2 reads SYDVKM. The germline V and J ends were trimmed by 3 bases and 3 bases, with 15 bases remaining between them. This CDR3 has 16 residues. CDR3 sequence reads: CASSLTGLRVKNIQYF. CDR3 DNA sequence: TGTGCCAGCAGTTTGACAGGTCTAAGGGTCAAAAACATTCAGTACTTC.

This clone was counted a single time. The chain is built from TRBV15 and TRBJ2-5; 8 nucleotides align to TRBD1. The trim removed 6 bases at V and 2 bases at J, leaving 5 bases unmatched. Germline loops: CDR1 LNHNV, CDR2 YYDKDF (reference sequence). The CDR3 runs to 14 residues. The CDR3 bases are TGTGCCACCAGTAGAACAGGGGGTCAAGAGACCCAGTACTTC. It translates to CATSRTGGQETQYF. The full variable domain, rest sourced from reference TRBV15 and TRBJ2-5, is DAMVIQNPRYQVTQFGKPVTLSCSQTLNHNVMYWYQQKSSQAPKLLFHYYDKDFNNEADTPDNFQSRRPNTSFCFLDIRSPGLGDTAMYLCATSRTGGQETQYFGPGTRLLVL.

This chain links TRBV19 with TRBJ2-7; tentatively, D is TRBD2 (5 bases). The V end lost 5 bases, the J end lost 3 bases, and 14 bases lay between the germline ends. Germline CDR1 reads LNHDA; CDR2 reads SQIVND (reference sequence). The CDR3 contains 14 residues. The chain's CDR3 is CASSPWTGNYEQYF. The DNA for the CDR3 is TGTGCCAGTAGTCCCTGGACCGGGAACTACGAGCAGTACTTC.

The chain links TRBV28 to TRBJ2-7; 12 nucleotides agree with TRBD2. The CDR3 extends over 16 amino acids. J was trimmed by 5 bases and V by 5 bases; bases with no gene match: 10. CDR1 and CDR2 (germline): MDHEN, SYDVKM. In nucleotides, the CDR3 is TGTGCCAGCAGTGCCTCTAGCGGGAGGGCGAAGAACGAGCAGTACTTC. It yields the protein CASSASSGRAKNEQYF.

The chain uses TRBV14 and TRBJ2-5, with 7 bases that match TRBD1. Trimming cost V 3 bases and J 1 base; bases outside gene matches: 5. Germline loops: CDR1 SGHDN, CDR2 FVKESK. CDR3 length equals 15 residues. The CDR3 spells CASSQWTGLQETQYF. The CDR3 bases are TGTGCCAGCAGCCAGTGGACAGGCCTCCAAGAGACCCAGTACTTC.

V usage is TRBV2 and J usage is TRBJ1-4; 7 bases are shared with TRBD1. Per the germline V gene, CDR1 is SNHLY and CDR2 is FYNNEI. Trimming took 3 bases from V and 16 from J; bases not matched to a gene: 11. The CDR3 is 13 residues long. The CDR3 loop is CASSEGTGDFGFF. CDR3 coding DNA: TGTGCCAGCAGTGAGGGTACAGGGGATTTTGGGTTTTTT.

The chain joins TRBV6-1 to TRBJ2-5, with 7 bases matching TRBD1. V was pared by 4 bases and J by 5 bases, with 10 bases of the junction left unmatched. The CDR3 totals 15 residues. Germline V lookup: CDR1 MNHNS, CDR2 SASEGT. In DNA form, the CDR3 reads TGTGCCAGCAGTGTCGAGGGGGCGGCAGGGGAGACCCAGTACTTC. Its translation: CASSVEGAAGETQYF.

The J gene is TRBJ2-2, the V gene TRBV19; no clear D gene. With 1 base removed from V and 5 bases from J, the gap between germline ends came to 8 bases. The CDR3 runs 14 residues. Germline V gene data show CDR1 as LNHDA and CDR2 as SQIVND (reference sequence). The CDR3 nucleotides are TGTGCCAGTAGTATAGGTGGTAGAACCGGGGAGCTGTTTTTT. This codes for CASSIGGRTGELFF.

The V gene is TRBV13, the J gene TRBJ2-7; tentative D call: TRBD1 (6 bases). Trimming removed 5 bases from V and 2 bases from J, with 16 bases in between. From germline, CDR1 is PRHDT and CDR2 FYEKMQ (reference sequence). CDR3 length equals 15 residues. The CDR3 DNA follows: TGTGCCAGCAGCCCCCGGACAGCCTACCCCTACGAGCAGTACTTC. Amino acids: CASSPRTAYPYEQYF.

The chain has TRBV7-2 and TRBJ2-7, with a weak D call TRBD2 (7 bases). Germline-derived CDR1 and CDR2 are SGHTA and FQGNSA. This CDR3 contains 17 residues. V was trimmed by 5 bases and J by 5 bases, leaving 25 bases between them. The CDR3 loop is CASSPRGTAGAANEQYF. In nucleotides, the CDR3 is TGTGCCAGCAGCCCTAGGGGGACGGCGGGAGCCGCGAACGAGCAGTACTTC.

V usage is TRBV28 and J usage is TRBJ2-2; 10 positions match TRBD1. J lost 3 bases, V lost 4 bases, and 2 bases had no gene match. Germline CDR1 and CDR2: MDHEN and SYDVKM. The CDR3 is made up of 15 amino acids. The CDR3: CASSWDRGDTGELFF. The CDR3 nucleotides are TGTGCCAGCAGTTGGGACAGGGGCGACACCGGGGAGCTGTTTTTT.

This rearrangement joins TRBV7-6 to TRBJ2-3; D perhaps matches TRBD1 (7 bases). The V gene's germline CDR1 is SGHVS and CDR2 FNYEAQ. V was clipped by 4 bases and J by 0 bases, with 14 bases between them. This CDR3 region has 16 residues. The CDR3 nucleotides read TGTGCCAGCAGCTCATGGAGGGACAGAAGCACAGATACGCAGTATTTT. This sequence encodes CASSSWRDRSTDTQYF.

The chain is built from TRBV5-4 and TRBJ2-1; 13 positions agree with TRBD2. Germline values: CDR1 SGHNT, CDR2 YYREEE (reference sequence). CDR3 length: 16 residues. The ends lost 4 bases at V and 8 bases at J; junction bases unmatched: 9. The CDR3 DNA follows: TGTGCCAGCAGCCCAAGGACTAGCGGGAGTTTCTATGAGCAGTTCTTC. Protein product: CASSPRTSGSFYEQFF.

This sequence joins TRBV9 and TRBJ2-7, with 7 bases fitting TRBD2. The CDR3 consists of 15 residues. CDR1 is SGDLS, CDR2 YYNGEE, per germline. The V gene end was trimmed by 7 bases and the J gene end by 3 bases; junction bases not matched to a gene: 13. CDR3 protein: CASQLGASGGYEQYF. DNA for the CDR3: TGTGCCAGCCAATTAGGGGCTAGCGGAGGCTACGAGCAGTACTTC.

The gene calls are TRBV10-3 and TRBJ2-3, with 9 bases identical to TRBD1. Germline V gene data show CDR1 as ENHRY and CDR2 as SYGVKD. V trimming: 6 bases; J trimming: 4 bases; junction bases outside the gene matches: 2. CDR3 size: 13 residues. The CDR3 loop reads CAIRGQGSDTQYF. DNA of the CDR3: TGTGCCATCAGAGGACAGGGGTCAGATACGCAGTATTTT.

This chain uses TRBV9 with TRBJ2-7; TRBD2 matches at 7 bases. With V trimmed by 3 bases and J by 0 bases, 3 bases remained unmatched. CDR1 and CDR2 from the germline V gene are SGDLS and YYNGEE. The CDR3 has 14 amino acids. This chain's CDR3 is CASSGGGSSYEQYF. CDR3 nucleotides: TGTGCCAGCAGCGGGGGGGGTAGCTCCTACGAGCAGTACTTC.

CDR3 loop: CASSLFRSGEGTGELFF. Here the CDR3 DNA reads TGTGCCAGCAGTTTATTTAGAAGCGGCGAGGGCACCGGGGAGCTGTTTTTT. The chain has TRBV28 and TRBJ2-2, with D perhaps TRBD2 (5 bases). CDR3 length equals 17 residues. The V end lost 1 base, the J end lost 4 bases, and 16 bases lay between the germline ends. CDR1 and CDR2 from the germline V gene are MDHEN and SYDVKM.

The rearrangement uses TRBV4-1 and TRBJ2-1; no reliable D call. V lost 0 bases and J 0 bases, leaving 9 bases between the germline ends. CDR3 length: 16 amino acids. The germline gives CDR1 MGHRA, CDR2 YSYEKL. This CDR3 is CASSQDLASSYNEQFF. The CDR3, as DNA: TGCGCCAGCAGCCAAGATCTGGCATCCTCCTACAATGAGCAGTTCTTC.